Shown below are 6 T cell receptor beta chains from a single sample sequenced in a study of T-cell memory formation after mild COVID-19. In TCRdb, the 5' RACE reads were re-called with MiXCR into one record per CDR3 protein. The sample shows around 200,000 distinct CDR3 sequences, about a fifth of them seen only once. The sequencing input was PBMCs or a T cell subset sorted from them (not recorded which). These receptors were collected from an adult woman who had mild COVID-19 (a few samples of this study predate the infection). Cell type and time point are not known.

This clonotype appeared a few times. The CDR3 reads CASSLTMGQGAWNTEAFF. CDR3 bases: TGTGCCAGCAGCTTAACAATGGGACAGGGGGCTTGGAACACTGAAGCTTTCTTT. The chain has TRBV5-5 and TRBJ1-1; TRBD1 matches at 12 bases. The junction had 9 bases not matched to a gene; V was cut back by 2 bases and J by 1 base. The CDR3 loop spans 18 amino acids. The germline V gene has CDR1 SGHKS and CDR2 YYEKEE (reference sequence).

This clonotype was observed at least ten times. The V call is TRBV3-1, the J call TRBJ2-5, with 8 positions matching TRBD1. The CDR3 consists of 19 residues. The ends lost 3 bases at V and 5 bases at J; junction bases unmatched: 20. Germline CDR1 reads LGHDT; CDR2 reads YNNKEL (reference sequence). CDR3 bases: TGTGCCAGCAGCCAGCCAGGGGGCGTACTCCGAGCCGTCGGGGAGACCCAGTACTTC. It yields the protein CASSQPGGVLRAVGETQYF.

The chain couples TRBV14 to TRBJ1-1, with D possibly being TRBD1 (5 bases). V shed 4 bases and J shed 1 base, with 10 bases lying between them. This CDR3 region has 14 residues. CDR1 and CDR2 (germline): SGHDN, FVKESK. The CDR3 reads CASSLYRKNTEAFF. The CDR3 nucleotides read TGTGCCAGCAGCCTATACAGGAAGAACACTGAAGCTTTCTTT. The variable domain in full, with the rest retrieved from reference TRBV14 and TRBJ1-1, is EAGVTQFPSHSVIEKGQTVTLRCDPISGHDNLYWYRRVMGKEIKFLLHFVKESKQDESGMPNNRFLAERTGGTYSTLKVQPAELEDSGVYFCASSLYRKNTEAFFGQGTRLTVV.

This chain links TRBV29-1 with TRBJ2-7, with D perhaps given as TRBD1 or TRBD2 (5 bases each). The germline CDR1 and CDR2 sequences are SQVTM and ANQGSEA. V was clipped by 7 bases and J by 3 bases, with 10 bases between them. This CDR3 contains 11 residues. This chain's CDR3 is CSARDGYEQYF. The CDR3 nucleotides read TGCAGCGCCCGGGACGGCTACGAGCAGTACTTC.

This clonotype was seen only a few times. The chain employs TRBV5-4 and TRBJ2-2; D might be TRBD2 (6 bases). Trimming took 0 bases from V and 2 from J, leaving 14 bases between them. In germline, CDR1 is SGHNT, CDR2 YYREEE (reference sequence). This CDR3 spans 17 amino acids. In nucleotides, the CDR3 is TGTGCCAGCAGCTTGGCGGAATGGCGGGACAACACCGGGGAGCTGTTTTTT. It codes for CASSLAEWRDNTGELFF.

The chain is built from TRBV7-2 and TRBJ1-5; D gene uncertain. CDR1 is SGHTA, CDR2 FQGNSA, per germline. The CDR3 covers 15 residues. Trimming removed 1 base at V and 4 bases at J, with 11 bases between. CDR3 residues: CASSLDTGANQPQHF. As DNA, the CDR3 is TGTGCCAGCAGCTTAGATACGGGTGCGAATCAGCCCCAGCATTTT.